This T cell receptor beta chain emerged from a study of shared clonotypes between healthy human individuals. As concerns this clone: Antigen: not known.

The input for sorted-subset replicate PCRs was approximately 190 ng DNA, 25,000 to 30,000 T cell genomes. Measured with immunoSEQ multiplex PCR; TCRdb has only the in-frame clones, and not every one. The sample lists 450,000 to 700,000 clones; about 95% were seen once. General observations from the study: Few donors limited the genetic and exposure-history diversity represented.

Only CD45RO-negative cells positively selected for CCR7 counted as naive CD8 cells, so terminally differentiated effector memory CD45RA+ cells were excluded. The donors, all of them Caucasian adults, lived in Nashville, Tennessee. The germline gives CDR1 MNHNS, CDR2 SASEGT. Trimming removed 10 bases from V and 0 bases from J, with 13 bases in between. The CDR3 sequence is 14 residues long. The clonotype comes from a woman in her 30s in good health. The sample taken for sequencing was naive CD8+ T cells sorted from blood. The chain carries TRBV6-1 and TRBJ1-3; D is ambiguous. DNA of the CDR3: TGTGCCACCCTTTTTGATAACTCTGGAAACACCATATATTTT. It specifies CATLFDNSGNTIYF.